Here is one TCR beta chain with its context. Its cognate antigen is unknown. This sample was included in a study of cytomegalovirus exposure and HLA in healthy donors. Study results and limitations: Overall, around 160 TCR beta chains were annotated as cytomegalovirus-associated.

The V gene's germline CDR1 is MDHEN and CDR2 SYDVKM. Trimming shortened V by 7 bases and J by 4 bases, and 16 bases separated the two germline ends. The CDR3 extends over 14 amino acids. Profiling relied on immunoSEQ multiplex PCR, and the TCRdb table lists in-frame clones only, not all of them. Of about 65,000 clones listed, about 94% are singletons. The specimen was PBMCs. V gene TRBV28 combines with J gene TRBJ1-1, with D unclear. This receptor was taken from a man between 18 and 29 years old in good health and CMV-seropositive. Here the CDR3 reads CASTPGERSTEAFF. For the CDR3, the DNA is TGTGCCAGCACCCCTGGAGAAAGGAGCACTGAAGCTTTCTTT.